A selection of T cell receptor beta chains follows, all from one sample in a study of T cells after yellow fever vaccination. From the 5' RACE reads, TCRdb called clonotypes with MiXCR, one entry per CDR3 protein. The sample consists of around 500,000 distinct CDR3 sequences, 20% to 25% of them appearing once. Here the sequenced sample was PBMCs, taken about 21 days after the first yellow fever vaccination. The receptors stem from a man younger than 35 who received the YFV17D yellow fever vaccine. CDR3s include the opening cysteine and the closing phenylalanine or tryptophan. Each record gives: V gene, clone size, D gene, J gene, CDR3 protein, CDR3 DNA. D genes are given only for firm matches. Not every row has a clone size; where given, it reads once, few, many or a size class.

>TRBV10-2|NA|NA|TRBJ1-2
CASGPGPIFGYTF
TGCGCCAGTGGGCCCGGACCAATCTTTGGCTACACCTTC
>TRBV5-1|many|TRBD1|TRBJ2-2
CASSFDRGTGELFF
TGCGCCAGCAGCTTTGACAGGGGCACCGGGGAGCTGTTTTTT
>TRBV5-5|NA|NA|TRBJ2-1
CASSFWSGFNEQFF
TGTGCCAGCAGCTTTTGGTCCGGGTTCAATGAGCAGTTCTTC
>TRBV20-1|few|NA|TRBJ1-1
CSVGTEAFF
TGCAGTGTGGGCACTGAAGCTTTCTTT
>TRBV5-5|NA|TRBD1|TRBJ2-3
CASSLQGIGTDTQYF
TGTGCCAGCAGCTTACAGGGGATAGGCACAGATACGCAGTATTTT
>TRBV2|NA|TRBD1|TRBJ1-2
CASRTGGANYGYTF
TGTGCCAGCAGGACAGGGGGCGCAAACTATGGCTACACCTTC
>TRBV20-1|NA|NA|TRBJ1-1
CSARDPRGGPEAFF
TGCAGTGCTAGAGATCCTAGGGGTGGGCCTGAAGCTTTCTTT
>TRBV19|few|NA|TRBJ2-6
CASSTTWSNVLTF
TGTGCCAGTAGTACGACGTGGTCCAACGTCCTGACTTTC
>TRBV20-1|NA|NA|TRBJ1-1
CSARVAGGATEAFF
TGCAGTGCTAGAGTCGCTGGCGGGGCCACTGAAGCTTTCTTT
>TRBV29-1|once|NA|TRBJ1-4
CSVAVQGPNEKLFF
TGCAGCGTTGCGGTCCAGGGCCCTAATGAAAAACTGTTTTTT
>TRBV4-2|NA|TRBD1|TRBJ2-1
CASSQRDRDNEQFF
TGTGCCAGCAGCCAACGGGACAGGGACAATGAGCAGTTCTTC
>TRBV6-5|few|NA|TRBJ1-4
CASSYSGGANEKLFF
TGTGCCAGCAGTTACTCAGGGGGAGCTAATGAAAAACTGTTTTTT
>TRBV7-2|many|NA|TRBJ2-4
CASSRDIAKNIQYF
TGTGCCAGCAGCCGGGACATCGCCAAAAACATTCAGTACTTC
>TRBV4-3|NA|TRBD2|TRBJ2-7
CASSRVSGGINYEQYF
TGCGCCAGCAGCCGGGTTAGCGGGGGTATAAACTACGAGCAGTACTTC
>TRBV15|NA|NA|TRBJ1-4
CATSRDSPATNEKLFF
TGTGCCACCAGCAGAGATTCCCCTGCAACTAATGAAAAACTGTTTTTT
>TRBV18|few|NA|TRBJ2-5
CASSPGARETQYF
TGTGCCAGCTCACCTGGCGCGCGGGAGACCCAGTACTTC
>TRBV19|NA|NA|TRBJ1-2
CASTVDRFAGYTF
TGTGCCAGTACCGTCGACAGGTTTGCTGGCTACACCTTC
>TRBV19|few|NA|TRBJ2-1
CASSMIGPGYDEQFF
TGTGCCAGTAGTATGATAGGGCCAGGGTATGATGAGCAGTTCTTC
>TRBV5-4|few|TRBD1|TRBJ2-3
CASSLVTGGRDTQYF
TGTGCCAGCAGCTTGGTTACAGGGGGACGGGATACGCAGTATTTT
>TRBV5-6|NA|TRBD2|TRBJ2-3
CASSLGLAGLTDTQYF
TGTGCCAGCAGCTTGGGACTAGCGGGCCTCACAGATACGCAGTATTTT
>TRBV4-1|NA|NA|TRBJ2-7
CASSQRVQGQRVSYEQYF
TGCGCCAGCAGCCAGAGAGTACAGGGACAGCGGGTCTCCTACGAGCAGTACTTC
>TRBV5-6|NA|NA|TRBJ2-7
CASSSGVRFYEQYF
TGTGCCAGCAGCTCCGGGGTCCGGTTCTACGAGCAGTACTTC
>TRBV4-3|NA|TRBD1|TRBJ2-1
CASSPQDRAEQFF
TGCGCCAGCAGCCCGCAGGACAGGGCCGAGCAGTTCTTC
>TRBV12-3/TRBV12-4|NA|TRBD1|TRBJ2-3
CASRTDRATDTQYF
TGTGCCAGCAGAACCGACAGGGCCACAGATACGCAGTATTTT
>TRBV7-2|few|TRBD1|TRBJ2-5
CASSPMTGGTGETQYF
TGTGCCAGCAGCCCCATGACAGGGGGTACTGGGGAGACCCAGTACTTC